The sequence of this T cell receptor (beta chain) was determined in a study of blood T cells in healthy people across ages. The length of the CDR3 is 16 residues. Germline V gene data show CDR1 as DFQATT and CDR2 as SNEGSKA (reference sequence). V gave up 0 bases and J gave up 6 bases, with 21 bases separating them. Then a second PCR, running roughly 7 to 11 cycles, was carried out with a sample-barcoded 5' primer and a J-beta primer mix. Via MiXCR, TCRdb re-called the 5' RACE reads, giving one row per CDR3 protein. The sample shows 850,000 to 1,100,000 distinct CDR3 sequences, roughly two fifths of them seen only once. Study-wide points: For the donors, CMV status was unknown and possibly confounded expanded clonotype changes.

About this clonotype itself: Its antigen is undetermined.

Sequenced input: blood. This chain uses TRBV20-1 with TRBJ2-7, with a tentative D call TRBD1 (5 bases). The clonotype was recovered from a man aged 18 to 29 in good health. Here the CDR3 reads CSARERGAPIPSEQYF. In DNA form, the CDR3 reads TGCAGTGCTAGAGAACGTGGGGCACCCATACCATCCGAGCAGTACTTC.